This entry concerns a single T cell receptor (beta chain). The antigen is not known. With a much larger clone just one base away, this may be a read error. These data come from a study of T cell repertoires in cytomegalovirus infection. Background on the study: TCR beta signatures that were public indicated CMV infection and matching HLA type. Study results and caveats: The ex vivo response was dominated by HLA-C-restricted CMV-specific TCR beta clonotypes. Carriers of CMV and the relevant HLA type were discriminated by public TCR beta frequency.

MiXCR was run by TCRdb on the reads, yielding one entry per CDR3 protein. The table lists over 450,000 distinct CDR3 sequences, about 11% of them singletons. This CDR3 region has 14 residues. Per the germline V gene, CDR1 is DFQATT and CDR2 is SNEGSKA (reference sequence). The rearrangement uses TRBV20-1 and TRBJ2-5, with D possibly called TRBD1 or TRBD2 (5 bases each). The clonotype was recovered from a human donor in good health (CMV status not recorded). Some clones in this sample may be carry-over from other donors' samples. Sequencing was performed on PBMCs. In nucleotides, the CDR3 is TGCAGTGTTAGATACCGGGACGGGAAAGAGACCCAGTACTTC. It is translated as CSVRYRDGKETQYF.